The 23 T cell receptor beta chains below come from one sample, sequenced in a study of CD8+CD57+ T cells in acquired aplastic anemia. Flow cytometry had shown expanded CD8+CD57+ cells in the patients chosen for sequencing. Genomic DNA provided the template from which TCR beta VDJ and CDR3 profiles were obtained. MiXCR, run by TCRdb on the reads, gives a single entry per CDR3 protein. This table holds 150,000 to 200,000 distinct CDR3 sequences, around 48% found once. Sequencing used sorted CD4+, CD8+, or CD8+CD57+ T cells (not recorded which) from PBMCs. The receptors originated from a human donor with aplastic anemia.

Many counts were recorded for this clonotype. The chain is built from TRBV6-5 and TRBJ1-6; D not resolved. Germline V gene lookup returns CDR1 MNHEY and CDR2 SVGAGI. The CDR3 totals 14 residues. The V end lost 4 bases, the J end lost 8 bases, and 12 bases lay between the germline ends. The CDR3 sequence is CASSSLGSDSPLHF. CDR3 nucleotides: TGTGCCAGCAGTTCCCTAGGGAGCGATTCACCCCTCCACTTT.

This clonotype occurred many times. The V call is TRBV6-5, the J call TRBJ1-2; D is unresolved. Germline lookup yields CDR1 MNHEY and CDR2 SVGAGI. The ends were cut back, 4 bases at V and 8 bases at J, with 8 bases in the middle. CDR3 length: 11 residues. In DNA, the CDR3 is TGTGCCAGCAGTTCCGGTTTCGGCTACACCTTC. Residues: CASSSGFGYTF.

This clonotype was detected many times. This rearrangement joins TRBV6-5 to TRBJ2-1, with 10 positions matching TRBD2. This CDR3 is 15 amino acids long. Per the germline V gene, CDR1 is MNHEY and CDR2 is SVGAGI. V trimming: 5 bases; J trimming: 8 bases; junction bases outside the gene matches: 9. The CDR3 sequence is CASSTLLAGTDEQFF. DNA for the CDR3: TGTGCCAGCAGTACGTTACTAGCGGGAACCGATGAGCAGTTCTTC.

The chain is built from TRBV20-1 and TRBJ2-7, with TRBD1 matching over 7 bases. Trimming removed 3 bases from V and 5 bases from J; junction bases left unmatched: 13. The CDR3 consists of 15 residues. Germline CDR1 is DFQATT and CDR2 is SNEGSKA (reference sequence). CDR3: CSARPFNRGRDEQYF. In nucleotides, the CDR3 is TGCAGTGCTAGGCCTTTCAACAGGGGCAGGGACGAGCAGTACTTC.

Remarks on this clonotype: Given a much more abundant clone one base away, this may be a read error. This chain joins TRBV9 and TRBJ2-3; 7 bases line up with TRBD1. The germline CDR1 and CDR2 sequences are SGDLS and YYNGEE. The CDR3 has 16 amino acids. The CDR3 DNA is TGTGCCAGCAGCCTTCGACAGGGTACGGCTGCAGATACGCTGTATTTT. Translated, it gives CASSLRQGTAADTLYF.

This chain uses TRBV20-1 with TRBJ2-3, with TRBD2 matching over 15 bases. The CDR3 consists of 20 residues. Germline values: CDR1 DFQATT, CDR2 SNEGSKA (reference sequence). Losses at the gene ends were 5 bases for V and 0 bases for J; bases not matched to a gene: 15. In DNA form, the CDR3 reads TGCAGTGCTCCACCGGGACTAGCGGGAGGAGGGGGATTTAGCACAGATACGCAGTATTTT. Protein: CSAPPGLAGGGGFSTDTQYF.

The V and J genes are TRBV5-5 and TRBJ1-3; D unclear. This CDR3 has 16 residues. The germline CDR1 and CDR2 sequences are SGHKS and YYEKEE (reference sequence). V shed 2 bases and J shed 0 bases, with 12 bases lying between them. The CDR3 loop reads CASSLVARHSGNTIYF. The DNA of the CDR3 is TGTGCCAGCAGCTTAGTCGCCAGGCACTCTGGAAACACCATATATTTT.

This chain joins TRBV19 and TRBJ1-1, with D possibly being TRBD1 (5 bases). This CDR3 comprises 12 residues. V lost 6 bases and J lost 11, with 16 bases in between. Per germline, CDR1 LNHDA and CDR2 SQIVND (reference sequence). CDR3 sequence: CASSSDSPYAFF. The CDR3 region has the DNA TGTGCCAGTAGCTCTGACAGTCCTTATGCTTTCTTT.

The chain combines TRBV6-1 with TRBJ2-5, with unresolved D. The CDR3 spans 13 residues. V dropped 7 bases and J dropped 5 bases, with 14 bases sitting between them. Germline CDR1 reads MNHNS; CDR2 reads SASEGT. The chain's CDR3 is CASTQRYGETQYF. The CDR3 nucleotides are TGTGCCAGCACCCAAAGGTACGGGGAGACCCAGTACTTC.

This clonotype has a count of ten or more. The chain is built from TRBV11-2 and TRBJ2-1; TRBD2 agrees at 8 bases. Trimming took 2 bases from V and 11 from J; bases not matched to a gene: 8. CDR3 length equals 14 residues. Germline CDR1 is SGHAT and CDR2 is FQNNGV. DNA of the CDR3: TGTGCCAGCAGCTTACCTATCGAGCGGGAGAAGCAGTTCTTC. Its translation is CASSLPIEREKQFF.

In its sample, this clonotype was seen many times. This chain links TRBV20-1 with TRBJ2-7, with 7 bases matching TRBD1. Germline values: CDR1 DFQATT, CDR2 SNEGSKA (reference sequence). V lost 3 bases and J lost 6; bases outside the gene matches: 8. The CDR3 has 13 amino acids. The CDR3 reads CSARRGPPGEQYF. CDR3 sequence (DNA): TGCAGTGCTAGGAGGGGGCCTCCGGGCGAGCAGTACTTC.

With regard to this clonotype: Relative to the germline gene, one junction end is altered; a read error may explain this. The rearrangement uses TRBV3-1 and TRBJ2-2, with TRBD1 as a possible D gene (6 bases). Germline assignment: CDR1 LGHDT and CDR2 YNNKEL (reference sequence). The length of the CDR3 is 14 residues. The CDR3: CASSPGQTTGKLFF. For the CDR3, the DNA is TGTGCCAGCAGCCCTGGACAGACGACCGGGAAGCTGTTTTTT.

This clonotype was seen at least ten times. The genes are TRBV5-6 and TRBJ1-1; TRBD1 matches 8 bases. V trimming: 1 base; J trimming: 4 bases; junction bases outside the gene matches: 6. This CDR3 has 15 residues. The V gene's germline CDR1 is SGHDT and CDR2 YYEEEE. CDR3 in amino acids: CASSLLARGRTEAFF. CDR3 DNA: TGTGCCAGCAGCTTGTTGGCCAGGGGGCGCACTGAAGCTTTCTTT.

The V gene is TRBV24-1, the J gene TRBJ2-2; TRBD1 matches 9 bases. Germline CDR1 and CDR2: KGHDR and SFDVKD. There are 17 residues in the CDR3. Trimming removed 1 base from V and 6 bases from J; junction bases left unmatched: 8. The CDR3 coding sequence is TGTGCCACCAGTGATTTCGAGACAGGGGGGGAATCCGGGGAGCTGTTTTTT. It specifies CATSDFETGGESGELFF.

CDR3 sequence (DNA): TGTGCCAGCAGCTTAGGGGGAGCCTCCACCAACGTCCTGACTTTC. Amino acids: CASSLGGASTNVLTF. The V gene is TRBV9, the J gene TRBJ2-6, with D possibly TRBD1 on 6 matching bases. The CDR3 has 15 amino acids. Trimming took 4 bases from V and 8 from J, leaving 16 bases between them. Germline lookup yields CDR1 SGDLS and CDR2 YYNGEE.

This clonotype appeared many times. The chain combines TRBV5-1 with TRBJ2-5, with D uncertain. The germline V gene encodes CDR1 SGHRS and CDR2 YFSETQ. V was cut by 0 bases and J by 1 base, with 10 bases left in between. This CDR3 spans 15 amino acids. The CDR3 DNA is TGCGCCAGCAGCTTGGGACGGCCTGGCCAAGAGACCCAGTACTTC. Its protein product is CASSLGRPGQETQYF.

The chain has TRBV5-1 and TRBJ2-1; tentatively, D is TRBD2 (6 bases). The CDR3 has 15 residues. CDR1 and CDR2 (germline): SGHRS, YFSETQ. Trimming left V 2 bases short and J 0 bases short, with 9 bases between. CDR3 nucleotide sequence: TGCGCCAGCAGCTTTGACGGGAGCTCCTACAATGAGCAGTTCTTC. This translates into CASSFDGSSYNEQFF.

With regard to this clonotype: Relative to the germline gene, one junction end is altered; a read error may explain this. The chain joins TRBV28 to TRBJ1-1, with unresolved D. Germline lookup yields CDR1 MDHEN and CDR2 SYDVKM. There are 12 residues in the CDR3. CDR3 nucleotides: TGTGCAAGCAACGGGAAATGGACTGAAGCTTTCTTT. As protein: CASNGKWTEAFF.

The chain couples TRBV29-1 to TRBJ2-7; 7 bases line up with TRBD1. This CDR3 contains 12 residues. Germline CDR1 and CDR2: SQVTM and ANQGSEA. J was trimmed by 10 bases and V by 4 bases; bases with no gene match: 10. DNA of the CDR3: TGCAGCGTTGCGGACAGGAATCAGCCCCAGTACTTC. Its translation is CSVADRNQPQYF.

This clonotype was counted a few times. This chain connects TRBV19 to TRBJ2-7, with 9 bases fitting TRBD1. J was trimmed by 6 bases and V by 4 bases; bases with no gene match: 7. The CDR3 is 14 residues long. Germline lookup yields CDR1 LNHDA and CDR2 SQIVND (reference sequence). CDR3 sequence (DNA): TGTGCCAGTAGTAGGTGGGACAGGGTTAGCGAGCAGTACTTC. Protein: CASSRWDRVSEQYF.

This clonotype occurred many times. The chain has TRBV12-3 or TRBV12-4 and TRBJ1-4; D gene unclear. CDR3 length: 14 amino acids. Trimming stripped 1 base from V and 8 bases from J, with 11 bases between. CDR3 sequence: CASSLGGFGEKLFF. The CDR3 DNA sequence: TGTGCCAGCAGTTTAGGTGGGTTTGGCGAAAAACTGTTTTTT.

About this clonotype: At one end, the junction sequence differs from germline, possibly due to a read error. The chain has TRBV14 and TRBJ1-6; TRBD1 agrees at 7 bases. The germline V gene has CDR1 SGHDN and CDR2 FVKESK. The CDR3 is made up of 14 amino acids. The CDR3 DNA follows: TGTGCCAGCAGCCTGACAGGGTTCAATTCGCCCCTCCACTTT. This gives the protein CASSLTGFNSPLHF.

The V gene is TRBV2, the J gene TRBJ1-6; D unclear. CDR3 length equals 15 residues. Germline V CDR1 and CDR2: SNHLY, FYNNEI. Trimming removed 7 bases at V and 6 bases at J, with 16 bases between. CDR3: CASTPRRAGNSPLHF. CDR3 DNA sequence: TGTGCCAGCACACCCCGGAGGGCAGGTAATTCACCCCTCCACTTT.